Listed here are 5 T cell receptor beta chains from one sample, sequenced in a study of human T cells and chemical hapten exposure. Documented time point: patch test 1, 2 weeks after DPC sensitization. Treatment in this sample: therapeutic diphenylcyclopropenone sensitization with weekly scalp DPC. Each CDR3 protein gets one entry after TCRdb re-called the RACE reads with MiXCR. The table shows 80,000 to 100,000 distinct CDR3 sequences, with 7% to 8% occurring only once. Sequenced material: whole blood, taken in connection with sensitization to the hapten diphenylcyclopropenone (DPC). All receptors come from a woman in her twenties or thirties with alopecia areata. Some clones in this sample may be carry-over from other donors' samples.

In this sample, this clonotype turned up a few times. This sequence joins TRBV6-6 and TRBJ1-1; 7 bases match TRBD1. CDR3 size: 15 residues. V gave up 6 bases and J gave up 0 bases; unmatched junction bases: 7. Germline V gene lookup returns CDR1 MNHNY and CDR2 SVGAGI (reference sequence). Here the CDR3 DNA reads TGTGCCAGCAGCTCTCGGGGACAGCTGAACACTGAAGCTTTCTTT. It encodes CASSSRGQLNTEAFF.

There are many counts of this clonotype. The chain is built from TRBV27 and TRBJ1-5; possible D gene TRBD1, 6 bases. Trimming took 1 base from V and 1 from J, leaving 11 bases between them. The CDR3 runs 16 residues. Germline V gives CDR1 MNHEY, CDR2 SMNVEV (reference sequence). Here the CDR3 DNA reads TGTGCCAGCAGTTTATTGGGGGGCGTAAGCAATCAGCCCCAGCATTTT. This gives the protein CASSLLGGVSNQPQHF.

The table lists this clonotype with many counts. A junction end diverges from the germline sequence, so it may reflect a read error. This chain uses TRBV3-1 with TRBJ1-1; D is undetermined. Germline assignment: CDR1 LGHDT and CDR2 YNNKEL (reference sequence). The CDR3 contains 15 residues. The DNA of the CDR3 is TGTGCCAGCAGCCTACTGGCTGGAGGGAACACAGAAGCTTTCTTT. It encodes CASSLLAGGNTEAFF.

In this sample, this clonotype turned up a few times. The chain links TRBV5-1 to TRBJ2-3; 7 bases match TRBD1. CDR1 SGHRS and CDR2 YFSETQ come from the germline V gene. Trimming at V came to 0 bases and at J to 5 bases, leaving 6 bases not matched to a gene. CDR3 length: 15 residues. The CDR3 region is CASSLDGQAGDTQYF. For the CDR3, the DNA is TGCGCCAGCAGCTTGGACGGACAGGCTGGAGATACGCAGTATTTT.

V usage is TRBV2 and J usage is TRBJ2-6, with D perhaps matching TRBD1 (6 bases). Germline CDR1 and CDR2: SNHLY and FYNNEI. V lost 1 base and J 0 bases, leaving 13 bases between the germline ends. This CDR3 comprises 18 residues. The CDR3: CASSEGTAQYSGANVLTF. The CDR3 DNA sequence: TGTGCCAGCAGTGAAGGGACAGCGCAATACTCTGGGGCCAACGTCCTGACTTTC.